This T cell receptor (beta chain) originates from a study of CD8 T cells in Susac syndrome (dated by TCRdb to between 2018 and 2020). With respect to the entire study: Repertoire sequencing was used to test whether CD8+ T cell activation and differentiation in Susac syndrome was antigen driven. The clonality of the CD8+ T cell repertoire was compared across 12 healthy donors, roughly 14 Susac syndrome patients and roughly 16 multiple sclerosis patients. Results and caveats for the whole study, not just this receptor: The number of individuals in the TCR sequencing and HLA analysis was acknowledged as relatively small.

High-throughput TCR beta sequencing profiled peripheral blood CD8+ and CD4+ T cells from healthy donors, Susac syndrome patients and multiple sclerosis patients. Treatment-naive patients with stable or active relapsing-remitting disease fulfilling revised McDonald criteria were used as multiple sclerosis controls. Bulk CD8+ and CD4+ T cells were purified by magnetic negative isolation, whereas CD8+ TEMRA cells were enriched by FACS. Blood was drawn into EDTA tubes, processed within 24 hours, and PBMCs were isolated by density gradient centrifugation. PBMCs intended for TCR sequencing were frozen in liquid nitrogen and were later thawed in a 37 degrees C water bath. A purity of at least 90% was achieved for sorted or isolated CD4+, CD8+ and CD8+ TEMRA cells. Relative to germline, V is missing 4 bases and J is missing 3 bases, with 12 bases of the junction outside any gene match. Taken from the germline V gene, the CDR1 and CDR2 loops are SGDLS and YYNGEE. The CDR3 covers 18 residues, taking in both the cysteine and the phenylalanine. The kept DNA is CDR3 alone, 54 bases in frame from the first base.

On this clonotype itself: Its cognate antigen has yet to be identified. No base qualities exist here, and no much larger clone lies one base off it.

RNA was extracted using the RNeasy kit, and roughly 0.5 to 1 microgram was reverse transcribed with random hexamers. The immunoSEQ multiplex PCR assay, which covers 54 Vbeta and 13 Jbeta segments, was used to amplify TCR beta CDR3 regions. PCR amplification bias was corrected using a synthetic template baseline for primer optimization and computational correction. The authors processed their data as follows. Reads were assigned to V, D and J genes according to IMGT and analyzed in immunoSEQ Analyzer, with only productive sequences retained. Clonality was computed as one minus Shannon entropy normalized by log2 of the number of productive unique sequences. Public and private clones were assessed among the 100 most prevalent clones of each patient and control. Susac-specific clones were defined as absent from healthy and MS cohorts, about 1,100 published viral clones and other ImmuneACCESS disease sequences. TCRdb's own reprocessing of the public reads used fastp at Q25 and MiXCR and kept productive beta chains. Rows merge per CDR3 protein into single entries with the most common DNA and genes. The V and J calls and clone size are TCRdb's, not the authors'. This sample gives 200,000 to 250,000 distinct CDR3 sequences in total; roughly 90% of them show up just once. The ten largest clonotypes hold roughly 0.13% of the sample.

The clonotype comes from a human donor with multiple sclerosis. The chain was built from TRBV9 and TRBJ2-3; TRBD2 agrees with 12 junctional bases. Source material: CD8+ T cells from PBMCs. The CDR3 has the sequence CASSPPGLAGLSTDTQYF. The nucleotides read TGTGCCAGCAGCCCGCCGGGACTAGCGGGCCTATCTACAGATACGCAGTATTTT.